This entry describes one T cell receptor beta chain. The sample comes from a study of blood T cell repertoires in COVID-19. Study overall: Cohort 3 recovered donors had two negative PCRs, clearance, or symptom resolution. From T cells, B-cell-depleted T cells, or PBMCs came the material, which was cDNA or gDNA.

Participants were placed into cohorts based on the clinical history they reported. Germline V gene sequence: CDR1 LGHNA, CDR2 YSLEER. The ends lost 4 bases at V and 6 bases at J; junction bases unmatched: 10. There are 16 residues in the CDR3. Sequencing used immunoSEQ multiplex PCR; TCRdb keeps in-frame clones, though not all of them. The sample yields about 200,000 clones, roughly 86% seen once. The chain recombines TRBV4-3 with TRBJ2-2; 8 nucleotides line up with TRBD2. This TCR came from a middle-aged woman in a cohort exposed to, infected with or recovered from COVID-19 (not recorded which). Sequenced sample: PBMCs or T cells enriched from blood (not recorded which). This CDR3 reads CASSPGLAIPSGELFF. The CDR3 DNA sequence: TGCGCCAGCAGCCCCGGACTAGCAATACCGTCCGGGGAGCTGTTTTTT.